This T cell receptor (beta chain) derives from a study of T cells after yellow fever vaccination. Study-level results: Once the booster was given, most primary-vaccination clones reappeared, at just under 98% for CD4 and 88% for CD8. It was a weaker secondary response, yet one that peaked faster, at day 5 versus 15.

TCRdb reprocessed the 5' RACE reads with MiXCR, giving one entry per CDR3 protein. In the table there are about 580,000 distinct CDR3 sequences, around 17% of which are singletons. The CDR3 spans 14 residues. V was clipped by 0 bases and J by 5 bases, with 10 bases between them. Germline V gene sequence: CDR1 SGHRS, CDR2 YFSETQ. Note on this clonotype: No antigen is known for it.

The sequencing here drew on PBMCs, taken 5 to 6 days after the first yellow fever vaccination. The chain is built from TRBV5-1 and TRBJ2-3; D not resolved. This TCR derives from a man younger than 35 who received the YFV17D yellow fever vaccine. The CDR3 DNA follows: TGCGCCAGCAGCTTGGCTAGGAACGGAGATACGCAGTATTTT. Translation gives CASSLARNGDTQYF. The complete variable domain, with remaining parts taken from reference TRBV5-1 and TRBJ2-3, reads KAGVTQTPRYLIKTRGQQVTLSCSPISGHRSVSWYQQTPGQGLQFLFEYFSETQRNKGNFPGRFSGRQFSNSRSEMNVSTLELGDSALYLCASSLARNGDTQYFGPGTRLTVL.